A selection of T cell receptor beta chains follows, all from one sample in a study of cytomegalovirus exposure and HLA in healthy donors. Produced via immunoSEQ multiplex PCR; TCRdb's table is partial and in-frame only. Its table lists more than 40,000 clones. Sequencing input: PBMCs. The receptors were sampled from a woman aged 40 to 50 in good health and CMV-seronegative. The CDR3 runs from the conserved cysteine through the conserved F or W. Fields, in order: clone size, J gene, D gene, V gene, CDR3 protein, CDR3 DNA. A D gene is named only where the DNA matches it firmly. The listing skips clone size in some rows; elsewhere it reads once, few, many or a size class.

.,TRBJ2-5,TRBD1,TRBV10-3,CAISARLGQGEETQYF,TGTGCCATCAGCGCCCGGTTGGGACAGGGGGAAGAGACCCAGTACTTC
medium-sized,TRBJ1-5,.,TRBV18,CASSPQQNQPQHF,TGTGCCAGCTCACCTCAACAGAATCAGCCCCAGCATTTT
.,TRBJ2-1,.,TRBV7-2,CASRYKGVTEQFF,TGTGCCAGCAGGTATAAAGGGGTAACTGAGCAGTTCTTC
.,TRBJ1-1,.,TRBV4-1,CASSPELGNGNTEAFF,TGCGCCAGCAGCCCTGAACTTGGTAATGGGAACACTGAAGCTTTCTTT
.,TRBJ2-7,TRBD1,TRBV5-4,CASSFTGGSYEQYF,TGTGCCAGCAGCTTTACAGGGGGCTCCTACGAGCAGTACTTC
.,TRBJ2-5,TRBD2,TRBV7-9,CATAGTSVTETQYF,TGTGCCACTGCCGGGACTAGCGTCACCGAGACCCAGTACTTC
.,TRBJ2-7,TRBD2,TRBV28,CASSLGAGGPYSYEQYF,TGTGCCAGCAGTTTAGGAGCGGGAGGTCCTTATTCCTACGAGCAGTACTTC
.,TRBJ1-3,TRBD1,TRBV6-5,CASRPTDRVGNTIYF,TGTGCCAGCAGGCCTACCGACAGGGTCGGAAACACCATATATTTT
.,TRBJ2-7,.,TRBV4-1,CASSRGTGTLSYEQYF,TGCGCCAGCAGCCGCGGAACCGGGACACTCTCCTACGAGCAGTACTTC
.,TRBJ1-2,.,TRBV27,CASSSVPGSWGYTF,TGTGCCAGCAGTTCCGTTCCCGGGTCATGGGGCTACACCTTC
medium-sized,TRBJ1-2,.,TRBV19,CASSIDQAAAYGYTF,TGTGCCAGTAGTATAGATCAAGCGGCAGCCTATGGCTACACCTTC
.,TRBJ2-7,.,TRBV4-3,CASSQELSYEQYF,TGCGCCAGCAGCCAAGAATTGAGCTACGAGCAGTACTTC
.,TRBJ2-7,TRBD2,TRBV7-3,CASSPRREATYEQYF,TGTGCCAGCAGCCCTAGGCGGGAGGCAACCTACGAGCAGTACTTC
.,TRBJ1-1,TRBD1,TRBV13,CASSPPPGTGENTEAFF,TGTGCCAGCAGCCCTCCTCCCGGGACAGGGGAGAACACTGAAGCTTTCTTT
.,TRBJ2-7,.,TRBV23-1,CASSGRAYEQYF,TGCGCCAGCAGTGGCCGGGCCTACGAGCAGTACTTC
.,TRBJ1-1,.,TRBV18,CASGGGENTEAFF,TGTGCCAGCGGCGGGGGTGAGAACACTGAAGCTTTCTTT
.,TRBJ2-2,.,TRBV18,CASSPSWQGNTGELFF,TGTGCCAGCTCACCAAGTTGGCAGGGGAACACCGGGGAGCTGTTTTTT
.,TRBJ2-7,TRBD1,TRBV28,CASSSPRDSYYEQYF,TGTGCCAGCAGCTCCCCTCGGGACAGCTACTACGAGCAGTACTTC
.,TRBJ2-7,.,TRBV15,CATSRDQGYSYEQYF,TGTGCCACCAGCAGAGATCAGGGCTACTCCTACGAGCAGTACTTC
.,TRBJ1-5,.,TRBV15,CATSRSLGAPQHF,TGTGCCACCAGCAGGTCCTTGGGGGCGCCCCAGCATTTT
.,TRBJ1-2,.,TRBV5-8,CASSLVSRNKRGYTF,TGTGCCAGCAGCTTGGTATCCCGAAACAAACGTGGCTACACCTTC